The rows below give T cell receptor beta chains drawn from one sample of a study of shared clonotypes between healthy human individuals. Only in-frame clones appear in the TCRdb table, and some are missing; sequencing was by immunoSEQ multiplex PCR. The sample yields 750,000 to 1,000,000 clones, nearly 95% seen once. Sample: naive CD8+ T cells sorted from blood. These receptors all come from a man aged 25 to 40 in good health. Each CDR3 is given with its conserved first and last residue. The D gene is left open where the match is weak. The size of a clone is reported for some rows only, either as once, few or many, or as a class for expanded clones.

>once|-|15|TRBJ2-5|TRBV27
TGTGCCAGCAGTTCCCCCCGGGGCAGGAGGGAGACCCAGTACTTC
CASSSPRGRRETQYF
>-|TRBD2|17|TRBJ2-7|TRBV5-4
TGTGCCAGCAGCTTGCCCCCTTGGACTAGCGGGACCTACGAGCAGTACTTC
CASSLPPWTSGTYEQYF
>-|TRBD2|16|TRBJ2-7|TRBV13
TGTGCCAGCAGCAGAGACAGACTAGCGGGATGGCGCGAGCAGTACTTC
CASSRDRLAGWREQYF
>-|TRBD1|14|TRBJ2-1|TRBV7-9
TGTGCCAGCAGCTCGGACAGGGTGAGCAATGAGCAGTTCTTC
CASSSDRVSNEQFF
>-|-|16|TRBJ2-3|TRBV7-2
TGTGCCAGCAGCTTAAGTAGGAATAGCGGCACAGATACGCAGTATTTT
CASSLSRNSGTDTQYF
>once|-|15|TRBJ2-7|TRBV4-3
TGCGCCAGCAGCCCCACCGAGGGGAGTAGCTACGAGCAGTACTTC
CASSPTEGSSYEQYF
>-|-|17|TRBJ1-2|TRBV9
TGTGCCAGCAGCGCAGACCACCCGGAGGCCAGGGATTATGGCTACACCTTC
CASSADHPEARDYGYTF
>once|-|11|TRBJ2-7|TRBV20-1
TGCAGTGCTAGAGCAGGGGACGAGCAGTACTTC
CSARAGDEQYF
>once|TRBD1|15|TRBJ2-7|TRBV7-9
TGTGCCAGCAGCTTCGTAGACAGGGGCTCGGACGAGCAGTACTTC
CASSFVDRGSDEQYF
>-|-|17|TRBJ1-5|TRBV28
TGTGCCAGCAGTTTTTCCCCGGGACCTTATAGCAATCAGCCCCAGCATTTT
CASSFSPGPYSNQPQHF
>-|-|13|TRBJ2-1|TRBV19
TGTGCCAGTAACCCGGGGCTATACAATGAGCAGTTCTTC
CASNPGLYNEQFF